Each of the 30 T cell receptor beta chains below was sequenced from the same sample in a study of CD8 T cells in Susac syndrome. Random-hexamer reverse transcription was applied to roughly 0.5 to 1 ug RNA. TCRdb reprocessed the immunoSEQ multiplex PCR reads with MiXCR, giving one entry per CDR3 protein. The data show hundreds of thousands of distinct CDR3 sequences, with almost 97% seen just once and around 0.093% held by the top ten. The sequenced material came from CD4+ T cells from PBMCs. These receptors all stem from a human donor with Susac syndrome.

This clonotype occurred a few times. This chain connects TRBV6-2 or TRBV6-3 to TRBJ2-2; D gene unclear. CDR3 length: 14 amino acids. The V end was cut by 8 bases, the J end by 0 bases, with 10 bases between. In germline, CDR1 is MNHEY, CDR2 SVGEGT. CDR3 nucleotides: TGTGCCAGCCGCCTTACAGCGAACACCGGGGAGCTGTTTTTT. Its protein product is CASRLTANTGELFF.

The chain is built from TRBV29-1 and TRBJ2-5, with no clear D. CDR3 length: 12 amino acids. Looked up from germline, CDR1 is SQVTM and CDR2 is ANQGSEA. V dropped 5 bases and J dropped 0 bases, with 7 bases sitting between them. DNA for the CDR3: TGCAGCGTTAACCCGTACCAAGAGACCCAGTACTTC. It translates to CSVNPYQETQYF.

A single count supports this clonotype. The gene calls are TRBV27 and TRBJ2-7; D unresolved. Germline lookup yields CDR1 MNHEY and CDR2 SMNVEV (reference sequence). This CDR3 is built from 10 residues. Trimming left V 8 bases short and J 3 bases short, with 5 bases between. The CDR3 here is CASGNYEQYF. CDR3 DNA: TGTGCCAGCGGGAACTACGAGCAGTACTTC.

This clonotype was seen a single time. V gene TRBV29-1 combines with J gene TRBJ1-2, with TRBD1 as a possible D gene (5 bases). The germline gives CDR1 SQVTM, CDR2 ANQGSEA. This CDR3 has 16 residues. Trimming shortened V by 6 bases and J by 0 bases, and 20 bases separated the two germline ends. The chain's CDR3 is CSVGGRGGPTNYGYTF. The CDR3, as DNA: TGCAGCGTGGGCGGTCGGGGGGGACCCACTAACTATGGCTACACCTTC.

The chain couples TRBV14 to TRBJ1-2; 7 bases map to TRBD1. V lost 4 bases, J lost 10 bases, and 12 bases stayed unmatched. The CDR3 consists of 14 residues. Germline V gene sequence: CDR1 SGHDN, CDR2 FVKESK. The CDR3 region has the DNA TGTGCCAGCAGCCTTTCCGGGACAGTAAGAGTCTACACCTTC. Its translation is CASSLSGTVRVYTF. The full variable domain, rest sourced from reference TRBV14 and TRBJ1-2, is EAGVTQFPSHSVIEKGQTVTLRCDPISGHDNLYWYRRVMGKEIKFLLHFVKESKQDESGMPNNRFLAERTGGTYSTLKVQPAELEDSGVYFCASSLSGTVRVYTFGSGTRLTVV.

The table lists this clonotype with a count of one. The chain couples TRBV20-1 to TRBJ2-1; D gene uncertain. Trimming pared 3 bases from V and 9 bases from J, leaving 9 bases between. CDR1 and CDR2 from the germline V gene are DFQATT and SNEGSKA (reference sequence). There are 11 residues in the CDR3. This CDR3 is CSASLSVEQFF. In DNA form, the CDR3 reads TGCAGTGCTAGTTTAAGCGTTGAGCAGTTCTTC.

V and J are TRBV11-2 and TRBJ1-2; 9 nucleotides match TRBD1. CDR3 length: 16 amino acids. The J segment lost 4 bases and the V segment lost 4 bases, leaving 10 bases of the junction unmatched. CDR1 is SGHAT and CDR2 is FQNNGV in the germline V gene. This chain's CDR3 is CASSSGRTGEAYGYTF. For the CDR3, the DNA is TGTGCCAGCAGCTCCGGGAGGACAGGGGAGGCCTATGGCTACACCTTC.

V usage is TRBV5-1 and J usage is TRBJ2-1; 12 nucleotides agree with TRBD2. This CDR3 region has 17 residues. Trimming cost V 4 bases and J 5 bases; bases outside gene matches: 10. CDR1 SGHRS and CDR2 YFSETQ come from the germline V gene. CDR3 amino acids: CASSASGLAGLDNEQFF. CDR3 nucleotides: TGCGCCAGCAGCGCCTCCGGACTAGCGGGACTAGACAATGAGCAGTTCTTC.

The chain has TRBV1 and TRBJ1-2; the D call TRBD1 from the table was never checked on the DNA. TRBV1 has pseudogene status. CDR3 length: 13 residues. This chain's CDR3 is CTPRLCRGYGYTF. Written as DNA, the CDR3 is TGCACACCCCGCCTCTGTCGAGGGTATGGCTACACCTTC.

The CDR3 bases are TGTGCCAGCAGCTTCCGGGACAGGGATGGCTACACCTTC. It encodes CASSFRDRDGYTF. This sequence joins TRBV12-3 or TRBV12-4 and TRBJ1-2; 9 bases align to TRBD1. The CDR3 loop spans 13 amino acids. The junction had 5 bases not matched to a gene; V was cut back by 6 bases and J by 6 bases.

The V call is TRBV5-1, the J call TRBJ2-6, with 7 bases lining up with TRBD1. The V gene's germline CDR1 is SGHRS and CDR2 YFSETQ. The CDR3 is 16 amino acids. V trimming: 3 bases; J trimming: 0 bases; junction bases outside the gene matches: 3. Written as DNA, the CDR3 is TGCGCCAGCAGCTCGGGACAGCACTCTGGGGCCAACGTCCTGACTTTC. This encodes CASSSGQHSGANVLTF.

The genes are TRBV25-1 and TRBJ1-5, with D perhaps TRBD1 (5 bases). V was pared by 2 bases and J by 3 bases, with 11 bases between. CDR1 is MGHDK, CDR2 SYGVNS, per germline. The CDR3 loop spans 15 amino acids. The CDR3 sequence: CASSEGQTFNQPQHF. DNA for the CDR3: TGTGCCAGCAGTGAAGGACAAACTTTCAATCAGCCCCAGCATTTT.

The CDR3 nucleotides are TGCGCCAGCAGTTCACGGACGGATAACTATGGCTACACCTTC. Translated, it gives CASSSRTDNYGYTF. This sequence joins TRBV5-1 and TRBJ1-2; no clear D. Germline-derived CDR1 and CDR2 are SGHRS and YFSETQ. V lost 5 bases and J 1 base, leaving 12 bases between the germline ends. There are 14 residues in the CDR3.

This clonotype was seen once. The V call is TRBV29-1, the J call TRBJ2-7; TRBD2 might be the D (5 bases). Trimming removed 0 bases at V and 2 bases at J, with 14 bases between. The V gene's germline CDR1 is SQVTM and CDR2 ANQGSEA. The CDR3 is made up of 15 amino acids. The CDR3 nucleotides are TGCAGCGTTGAAGAAACGACTATCCATCCCTACGAGCAGTACTTC. Protein product: CSVEETTIHPYEQYF.

The chain is built from TRBV23-1 and TRBJ2-7; TRBD1 matches at 12 bases. TRBV23-1 carries the ORF label, with uncertain function. V gave up 3 bases and J gave up 5 bases; unmatched junction bases: 5. The CDR3 contains 15 residues. The CDR3 region is CASSHRDRGRHEQYF. CDR3 sequence (DNA): TGCGCCAGCAGTCACCGGGACAGGGGGCGCCACGAGCAGTACTTC.

This clonotype was counted once. The gene calls are TRBV3-1 and TRBJ1-4; 9 nucleotides agree with TRBD1. The CDR3 runs to 14 residues. With V trimmed by 4 bases and J by 8 bases, 5 bases remained unmatched. Germline V gene sequence: CDR1 LGHDT, CDR2 YNNKEL (reference sequence). DNA for the CDR3: TGTGCCAGCAGCCTCGGGACAGGGCACGAAAAACTGTTTTTT. It codes for CASSLGTGHEKLFF.

This clonotype was recorded a few times. The CDR3 sequence: CASSPYGTGDADTQYF. The CDR3, as DNA: TGTGCCAGCAGTCCGTATGGGACCGGGGATGCAGATACGCAGTATTTT. The V and J genes are TRBV6-1 and TRBJ2-3; the D call may be TRBD1 or TRBD2 (5 bases each). The CDR3 is 16 amino acids. V was clipped by 5 bases and J by 4 bases, with 19 bases between them. Germline loops: CDR1 MNHNS, CDR2 SASEGT.

V and J are TRBV15 and TRBJ1-2, with a tentative D call TRBD1 (5 bases). Germline CDR1 is LNHNV and CDR2 is YYDKDF (reference sequence). The CDR3 is 15 residues long. V shed 9 bases and J shed 4 bases, with 21 bases lying between them. DNA of the CDR3: TGTGCCACGGGATCGGGGCGCGGGTTTAGCTATGGCTACACCTTC. Its translation: CATGSGRGFSYGYTF.

The gene calls are TRBV7-9 and TRBJ2-3; D ambiguous. The V and J ends lost 1 base and 2 bases respectively, with 13 bases between them. CDR1 and CDR2 (germline): SEHNR, FQNEAQ (reference sequence). The CDR3 is 16 residues long. CDR3 amino acids: CASSLGQTGPTDTQYF. As DNA, the CDR3 is TGTGCCAGCAGCTTAGGCCAGACCGGCCCCACAGATACGCAGTATTTT.

V usage is TRBV5-6 and J usage is TRBJ2-4; TRBD2 might be the D (5 bases). V lost 4 bases and J 7 bases, leaving 12 bases between the germline ends. Germline CDR1 reads SGHDT; CDR2 reads YYEEEE. CDR3 size: 13 residues. This CDR3 is CASSVREGNIQYF. The CDR3 DNA is TGTGCCAGCAGCGTGAGAGAGGGCAACATTCAGTACTTC.

V gene TRBV18 combines with J gene TRBJ2-7; 8 bases fit TRBD2. The germline V gene encodes CDR1 KGHSH and CDR2 LQKENI. The CDR3 loop spans 15 amino acids. The J segment lost 3 bases and the V segment lost 3 bases, leaving 7 bases of the junction unmatched. The CDR3 region is CASSPAGLVGYEQYF. The CDR3, as DNA: TGTGCCAGCTCACCCGCGGGACTAGTAGGCTACGAGCAGTACTTC.

The rearrangement links TRBV6-5 to TRBJ1-3; D perhaps matches TRBD1 (5 bases). Germline V lookup: CDR1 MNHEY, CDR2 SVGAGI. The V end lost 2 bases, the J end lost 4 bases, and 12 bases lay between the germline ends. CDR3 length equals 15 residues. The CDR3 loop reads CASSYSPGQGNTIYF. CDR3 in DNA: TGTGCCAGCAGTTACAGCCCAGGGCAAGGAAACACCATATATTTT.

This clonotype occurred once. V and J are TRBV29-1 and TRBJ2-7, with a tentative D call TRBD2 (6 bases). Trimming shortened V by 6 bases and J by 4 bases, and 19 bases separated the two germline ends. Per germline, CDR1 SQVTM and CDR2 ANQGSEA. The CDR3 has 14 amino acids. CDR3 region: CSVKEGLPTYEQYF. The CDR3, as DNA: TGCAGCGTAAAAGAGGGACTCCCGACGTACGAGCAGTACTTC.

V is TRBV7-2 and J is TRBJ1-1, with D uncertain. Trimming took 4 bases from V and 3 from J, leaving 6 bases between them. The germline V gene has CDR1 SGHTA and CDR2 FQGNSA. This CDR3 region has 12 residues. Here the CDR3 DNA reads TGTGCCAGCAGCTCGACGTACACTGAAGCTTTCTTT. It specifies CASSSTYTEAFF.

This chain uses TRBV11-2 with TRBJ2-5; 7 bases match TRBD2. The CDR3 has 13 residues. Germline trimming cut 7 bases from V and 4 bases from J; bases unmatched to any gene: 6. Germline values: CDR1 SGHAT, CDR2 FQNNGV. CDR3 in amino acids: CASTGLTGETQYF. CDR3 bases: TGTGCCAGCACGGGACTAACCGGAGAGACCCAGTACTTC.

This chain uses TRBV7-9 with TRBJ2-5, with 14 bases fitting TRBD2. Germline CDR1 is SEHNR and CDR2 is FQNEAQ (reference sequence). This CDR3 has 16 residues. The V and J ends lost 4 bases and 4 bases, in that order; junction bases with no gene match: 5. CDR3 sequence (DNA): TGTGCCAGCAGCTGGGGACTAGCGGGAGAGTTAGAGACCCAGTACTTC. Encoded protein: CASSWGLAGELETQYF.

About this clonotype itself: The junction departs from the called germline gene at one end, perhaps through a read error. This chain joins TRBV7-7 and TRBJ2-1, with 7 nucleotides matching TRBD2. This CDR3 contains 17 residues. Germline V gives CDR1 SSHAT, CDR2 FNYEAQ (reference sequence). In nucleotides, the CDR3 is TGTGCTAGCAGCCCCATCGGGGGAGGGTCAGTGCATAGTGAGCAGTTCTTC. Residues: CASSPIGGGSVHSEQFF.

This chain connects TRBV28 to TRBJ2-7, with 8 bases matching TRBD1. CDR1 and CDR2 (germline): MDHEN, SYDVKM. The CDR3 runs to 13 residues. The V gene end was trimmed by 7 bases and the J gene end by 3 bases; junction bases not matched to a gene: 5. The CDR3 nucleotides read TGTGCCAGCACCGCGGGACAGGACTACGAGCAGTACTTC. Translated, it gives CASTAGQDYEQYF.

V and J are TRBV28 and TRBJ2-1, with 11 nucleotides matching TRBD2. V gave up 7 bases and J gave up 9 bases; unmatched junction bases: 11. The CDR3 runs to 15 residues. The germline gives CDR1 MDHEN, CDR2 SYDVKM. This CDR3 is CASIQGGLAGAEQFF. In nucleotides, the CDR3 is TGTGCCAGCATCCAAGGAGGACTAGCGGGCGCTGAGCAGTTCTTC.

V and J are TRBV20-1 and TRBJ1-4; D is unresolved. Trimming cost V 3 bases and J 6 bases, with 11 bases left between them. This CDR3 comprises 13 residues. Germline lookup yields CDR1 DFQATT and CDR2 SNEGSKA (reference sequence). CDR3 coding DNA: TGCAGTGCTAGTGAAGGGTATGATGAAAAACTGTTTTTT. It codes for CSASEGYDEKLFF.